Here is one T cell receptor (beta chain) with its context. This receptor's antigen is unknown. No quality values exist for individual bases; no much larger clone is one base distant. This sample was taken from a study of blood T cell repertoires in COVID-19 (dated by TCRdb to the early 2020s). At the level of the whole study: Samples covering the acute and convalescent phases of COVID-19 were provided by collaborators in the United States, Italy and Spain. The samples were drawn from the first 160 participants of the ongoing ImmuneRACE study and from 1,254 subjects provided by 6 global collaborators. A de-identified subject ID, COVID-19 status, age in years and sex were almost always included in the sample metadata. HLA class I and class II types, where available, came from metadata supplied by the sample provider rather than from assay-based typing. The prospective study material was composed of cDNA or gDNA derived from T cells, B-cell-depleted T cells, or PBMCs. The dataset comprised deeply sampled blood TCRbeta repertoires from subjects exposed to, actively infected with, or recovered from COVID-19. A freely available public database, intended as a resource for researchers studying the immune response to SARS-CoV-2, is where the repertoires were released. Beyond this particular receptor, the publication reports: The quantity of clinical and demographic metadata differed by source and by participant and was supplied without curation.

The immunoSEQ Assay, a bias-controlled multiplex PCR, was used to amplify TCRbeta CDR3 regions from genomic DNA. The study's own analysis went as follows. The number of nucleated cells in each sample was estimated from the amplification of reference gene primers within the assay. To quantify the absolute abundance of each unique TCRbeta CDR3 rearrangement, sequence reads were collapsed and filtered. For each sample, productive Simpson clonality was calculated by taking the square root of Simpson's diversity index across productive rearrangements. TCRdb holds this immuneACCESS table with in-frame rearrangements only. Some clones are missing; in checked studies, unresolved V genes explain under half, and the rest has no known cause. V, J and clone size are taken as reported in that table, and D and trimming were inferred from the DNA itself. The sample table records around 700,000 clones; approximately 90% of these occur just once. The ten top clones hold 0.2% to 0.3% of the sample.

Looking up the germline V gene yields CDR1 SGHRS and CDR2 YFSETQ. V and J are truncated by 7 bases and 4 bases respectively, leaving an intervening sequence of 20 bases. The CDR3 starts with the cysteine, ends with the phenylalanine, and has 15 residues. Just CDR3 DNA is preserved here, 45 bases in frame from base 1. Whole blood was collected in K2EDTA tubes by collaborating institutions according to the institutions' own protocols. For TCRbeta analysis, collaborators shipped samples in one of three forms: frozen whole blood, isolated PBMCs, or DNA extracted from either of those sample types. This clonotype was sampled from a woman aged 18-30 years with acute or convalescent COVID-19. Material for sequencing was peripheral blood. The rearranged chain carries TRBV5-1 and TRBJ1-1; tentative D gene TRBD1, with 6 bases matching. The sequence in DNA is TGCGCCAGCCGGTCGACAGGCTTAACACTCACTGAAGCTTTCTTT. Translated, it gives CASRSTGLTLTEAFF.